This TCR beta chain was sequenced in a study of T cells in Graves' hyperthyroidism and ophthalmopathy. Whole-study results and caveats: Researchers found most expanded thyroid clonotypes above 0.001 in blood as well.

Amplification yielded TCR beta CDR3 regions, with RNA transcripts as the source. Researchers ran a first-round RT-PCR on the TCR CDR3 using the HTBI primer set. TCRdb recomputed calls from the multiplex PCR reads with MiXCR, one row per CDR3 protein. This sample has over 450,000 distinct CDR3 sequences, with 13% to 15% found just once. This clonotype was observed many times. Its antigen is not identified. Newly diagnosed hyperthyroidism, duration under 2 months, in patients aged 18 to 65. Clinicians diagnosed patients from clinical symptoms, serum thyroxine and TRAb, thyroid ultrasound and orbital computed tomography. Losses at the gene ends were 6 bases for V and 8 bases for J; bases not matched to a gene: 16. This CDR3 has 16 residues.

The sequence derives from a woman aged 18-29 years with Graves' hyperthyroidism. What was sequenced was blood. This rearrangement joins TRBV12-3 or TRBV12-4 to TRBJ2-1, with 7 bases aligning to TRBD2. The CDR3 region is CASSPISGRRGDEQFF. The CDR3 DNA follows: TGTGCCAGCAGCCCCATTAGCGGGCGAAGGGGTGATGAGCAGTTCTTC.